One and the same sample provided the 8 T cell receptor beta chains below, sequenced in a study of blood T cell repertoires in COVID-19. Profiling relied on immunoSEQ multiplex PCR, and the TCRdb table lists in-frame clones only, not all of them. The sample consists of about 350,000 clones, roughly nine tenths of them appearing once. Sequencing used peripheral blood. These receptor sequences come from an older woman with COVID-19, enrolled during active disease.

The J gene is TRBJ2-1, the V gene TRBV4-1, with TRBD2 matching over 15 bases. Germline V gene lookup returns CDR1 MGHRA and CDR2 YSYEKL. The CDR3 consists of 18 residues. The ends lost 2 bases at V and 7 bases at J; junction bases unmatched: 9. CDR3 sequence: CASSQPLGLAGGWNEQFF. The CDR3 DNA reads TGCGCCAGCAGCCAACCTCTTGGACTAGCGGGGGGGTGGAATGAGCAGTTCTTC.

This chain connects TRBV6-6 to TRBJ1-2; a weak D match, TRBD1 (6 bases). Trimming removed 10 bases at V and 3 bases at J, with 15 bases between. This CDR3 is 13 amino acids long. The germline gives CDR1 MNHNY, CDR2 SVGAGI (reference sequence). CDR3 sequence reads: CATQPGGDYGYTF. In nucleotides, the CDR3 is TGTGCCACCCAGCCGGGGGGCGACTATGGCTACACCTTC.

V is TRBV7-8 and J is TRBJ2-3, with TRBD2 matching 16 bases. The germline gives CDR1 SGHVS, CDR2 FQNEAQ. This CDR3 spans 15 amino acids. Unmatched junction bases numbered 3, after V lost 3 bases and J lost 9 bases. CDR3: CASSFSGLAGGTQYF. Written as DNA, the CDR3 is TGTGCCAGCAGCTTTTCGGGACTAGCGGGGGGGACGCAGTATTTT.

The V and J genes are TRBV12-3 or TRBV12-4 and TRBJ2-2; D perhaps matches TRBD1 (5 bases). Trimming pared 11 bases from V and 2 bases from J, leaving 12 bases between. This CDR3 contains 13 residues. The CDR3 loop reads CAGRQSNTGELFF. CDR3 nucleotide sequence: TGTGCCGGAAGACAGAGTAACACCGGGGAGCTGTTTTTT.

The chain has TRBV10-3 and TRBJ2-1, with D tentatively TRBD1 (6 bases). This CDR3 region has 15 residues. CDR1 is ENHRY and CDR2 is SYGVKD in the germline V gene. V was clipped by 3 bases and J by 5 bases, with 14 bases between them. The CDR3 sequence is CAISEGGLGDNEQFF. CDR3 DNA sequence: TGTGCCATCAGTGAAGGGGGATTGGGAGACAATGAGCAGTTCTTC.

V usage is TRBV2 and J usage is TRBJ1-6, with 10 bases matching TRBD1. Germline-derived CDR1 and CDR2 are SNHLY and FYNNEI. J lost 10 bases, V lost 9 bases, and 12 bases had no gene match. This CDR3 spans 15 amino acids. The CDR3 DNA reads TGTGCCAGTGATGTGGGGACAGGGGTCGGATCACCCCTCCACTTT. Residues: CASDVGTGVGSPLHF.

This chain links TRBV18 with TRBJ2-3; maybe TRBD1 (6 bases). The CDR3 spans 14 residues. V was cut by 6 bases and J by 2 bases, with 12 bases left in between. Germline loops: CDR1 KGHSH, CDR2 LQKENI. The CDR3 spells CASSAGQTTDTQYF. CDR3 bases: TGTGCCAGCTCCGCCGGACAGACCACAGATACGCAGTATTTT.

The V and J genes are TRBV2 and TRBJ2-2; D is unresolved. The CDR3 covers 16 residues. V shed 6 bases and J shed 1 base, with 15 bases lying between them. Germline CDR1 is SNHLY and CDR2 is FYNNEI. The CDR3: CASSAESLKNTGELFF. CDR3 DNA: TGTGCCAGCAGCGCCGAAAGCCTGAAGAACACCGGGGAGCTGTTTTTT. The entire variable domain, with the rest obtained from reference TRBV2 and TRBJ2-2, is as follows: EPEVTQTPSHQVTQMGQEVILRCVPISNHLYFYWYRQILGQKVEFLVSFYNNEISEKSEIFDDQFSVERPDGSNFTLKIRSTKLEDSAMYFCASSAESLKNTGELFFGEGSRLTVL.